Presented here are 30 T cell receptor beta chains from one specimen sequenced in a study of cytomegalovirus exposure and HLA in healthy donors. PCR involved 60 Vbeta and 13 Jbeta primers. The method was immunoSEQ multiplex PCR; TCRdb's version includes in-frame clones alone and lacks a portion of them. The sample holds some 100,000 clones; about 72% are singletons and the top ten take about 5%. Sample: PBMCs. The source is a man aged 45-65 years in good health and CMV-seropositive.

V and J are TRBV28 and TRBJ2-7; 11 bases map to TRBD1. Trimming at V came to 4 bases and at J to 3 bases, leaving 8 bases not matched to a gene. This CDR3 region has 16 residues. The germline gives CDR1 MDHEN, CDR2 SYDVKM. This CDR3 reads CASSSWDRGGIYEQYF. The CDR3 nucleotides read TGTGCCAGCAGTTCCTGGGACAGGGGGGGTATCTACGAGCAGTACTTC.

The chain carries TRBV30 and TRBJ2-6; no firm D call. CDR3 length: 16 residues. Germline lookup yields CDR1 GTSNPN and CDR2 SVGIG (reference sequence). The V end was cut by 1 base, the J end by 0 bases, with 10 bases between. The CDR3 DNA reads TGTGCCTGGAGTGAGAGGTTCAGCTCTGGGGCCAACGTCCTGACTTTC. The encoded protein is CAWSERFSSGANVLTF. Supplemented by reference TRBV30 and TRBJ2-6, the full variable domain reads SQTIHQWPATLVQPVGSPLSLECTVEGTSNPNLYWYRQAAGRGLQLLFYSVGIGQISSEVPQNLSASRPQDRQFILSSKKLLLSDSGFYLCAWSERFSSGANVLTFGAGSRLTVL.

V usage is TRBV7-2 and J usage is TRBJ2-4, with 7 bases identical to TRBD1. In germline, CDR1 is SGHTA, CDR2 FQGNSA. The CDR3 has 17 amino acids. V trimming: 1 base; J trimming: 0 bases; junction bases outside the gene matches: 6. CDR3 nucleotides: TGTGCCAGCAGCTTAGGTAAGGGGGCACTAGCCAAAAACATTCAGTACTTC. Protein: CASSLGKGALAKNIQYF.

The CDR3 DNA follows: TGTGCCAGCACCCCCCCCGGGAGGGGAGGGGCAGATACGCAGTATTTT. This translates into CASTPPGRGGADTQYF. The chain recombines TRBV7-2 with TRBJ2-3; 8 positions agree with TRBD2. V was clipped by 7 bases and J by 4 bases; unmatched bases: 13. CDR1 SGHTA and CDR2 FQGNSA come from the germline V gene. This CDR3 contains 16 residues.

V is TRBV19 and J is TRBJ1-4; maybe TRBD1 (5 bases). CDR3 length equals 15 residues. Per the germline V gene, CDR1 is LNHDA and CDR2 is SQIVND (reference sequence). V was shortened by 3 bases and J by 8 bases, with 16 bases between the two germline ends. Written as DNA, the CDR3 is TGTGCCAGTAGTATCAGTTACTTGGGGCAAGAAAAACTGTTTTTT. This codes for CASSISYLGQEKLFF.

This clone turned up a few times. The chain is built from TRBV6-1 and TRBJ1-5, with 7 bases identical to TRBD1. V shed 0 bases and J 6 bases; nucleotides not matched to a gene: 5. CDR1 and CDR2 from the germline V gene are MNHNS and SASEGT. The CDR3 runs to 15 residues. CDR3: CASSEAGGLFQPQHF. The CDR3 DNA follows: TGTGCCAGCAGTGAAGCAGGGGGCCTATTTCAGCCCCAGCATTTT.

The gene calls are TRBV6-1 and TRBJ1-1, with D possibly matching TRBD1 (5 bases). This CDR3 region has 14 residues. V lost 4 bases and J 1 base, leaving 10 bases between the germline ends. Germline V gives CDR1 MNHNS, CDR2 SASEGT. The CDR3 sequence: CASSVVDKNTEAFF. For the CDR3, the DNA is TGTGCCAGCAGTGTAGTGGACAAGAACACTGAAGCTTTCTTT.

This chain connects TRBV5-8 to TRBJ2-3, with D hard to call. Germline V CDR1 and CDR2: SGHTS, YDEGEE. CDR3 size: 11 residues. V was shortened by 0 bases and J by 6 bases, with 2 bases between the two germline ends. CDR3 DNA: TGTGCCAGCAGCTTGGCGGATACGCAGTATTTT. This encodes CASSLADTQYF. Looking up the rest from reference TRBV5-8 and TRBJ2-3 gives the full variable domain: EAGVTQSPTHLIKTRGQQATLRCSPISGHTSVYWYQQALGLGLQFLLWYDEGEERNRGNFPPRFSGRQFPNYSSELNVNALELEDSALYLCASSLADTQYFGPGTRLTVL.

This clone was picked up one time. CDR3 nucleotide sequence: TGTGCCAGCAGCCTCGCCTCCCAGACAGGGTTGAATGGCTACACCTTC. Translation gives CASSLASQTGLNGYTF. The chain is built from TRBV28 and TRBJ1-2; 7 bases agree with TRBD1. Trimming removed 6 bases from V and 6 bases from J; junction bases left unmatched: 16. The CDR3 runs 16 residues. The germline V gene encodes CDR1 MDHEN and CDR2 SYDVKM.

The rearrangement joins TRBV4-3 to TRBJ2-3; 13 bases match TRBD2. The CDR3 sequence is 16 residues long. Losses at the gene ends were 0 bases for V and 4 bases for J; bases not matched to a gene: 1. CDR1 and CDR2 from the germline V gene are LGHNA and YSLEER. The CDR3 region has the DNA TGCGCCAGCAGCCAAGAGACTAGCGGGAGGTCAGATACGCAGTATTTT. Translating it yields CASSQETSGRSDTQYF.

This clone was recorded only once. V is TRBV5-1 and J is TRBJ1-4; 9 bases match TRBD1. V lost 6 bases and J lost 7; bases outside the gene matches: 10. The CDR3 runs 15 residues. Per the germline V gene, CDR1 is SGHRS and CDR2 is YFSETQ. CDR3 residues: CASTRGQGVGEKLFF. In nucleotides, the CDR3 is TGCGCCAGCACCCGGGGACAGGGCGTCGGTGAAAAACTGTTTTTT.

CDR3 sequence (DNA): TGTGCCAGCAGCTTACAGGGGGGAGCCTATGGCTACACCTTC. It specifies CASSLQGGAYGYTF. This chain connects TRBV7-9 to TRBJ1-2, with 7 bases fitting TRBD1. The CDR3 is 14 amino acids. Germline V lookup: CDR1 SEHNR, CDR2 FQNEAQ (reference sequence). The V gene end was trimmed by 2 bases and the J gene end by 4 bases; junction bases not matched to a gene: 4.

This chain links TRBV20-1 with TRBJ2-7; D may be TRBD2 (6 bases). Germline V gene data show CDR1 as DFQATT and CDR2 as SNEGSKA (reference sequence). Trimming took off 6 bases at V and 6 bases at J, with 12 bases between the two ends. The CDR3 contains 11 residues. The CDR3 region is CSAVFGGEQYF. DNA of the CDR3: TGCAGTGCCGTCTTCGGGGGCGAGCAGTACTTC.

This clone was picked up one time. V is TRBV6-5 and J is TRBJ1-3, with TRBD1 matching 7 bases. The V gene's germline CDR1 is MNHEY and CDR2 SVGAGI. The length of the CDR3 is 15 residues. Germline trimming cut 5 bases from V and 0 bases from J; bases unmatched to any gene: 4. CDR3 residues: CASSKQGLSGNTIYF. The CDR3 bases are TGTGCCAGCAGTAAACAGGGGCTCTCTGGAAACACCATATATTTT.

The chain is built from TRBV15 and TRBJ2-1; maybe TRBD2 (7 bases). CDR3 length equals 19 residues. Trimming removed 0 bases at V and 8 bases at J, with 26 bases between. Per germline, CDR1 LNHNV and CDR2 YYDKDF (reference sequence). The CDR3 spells CATSREGAFAGAAGDEQFF. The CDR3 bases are TGTGCCACCAGCAGAGAGGGGGCCTTCGCGGGGGCCGCGGGGGATGAGCAGTTCTTC.

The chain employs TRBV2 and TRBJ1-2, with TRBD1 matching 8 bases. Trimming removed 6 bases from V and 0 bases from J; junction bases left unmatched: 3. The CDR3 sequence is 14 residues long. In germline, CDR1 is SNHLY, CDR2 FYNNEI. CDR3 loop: CASRTQGANYGYTF. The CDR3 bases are TGTGCCAGCAGAACACAGGGGGCTAACTATGGCTACACCTTC.

The chain's CDR3 is CASSLAGAGLETQYF. Here the CDR3 DNA reads TGTGCCAGCAGCTTAGCGGGGGCCGGGTTGGAGACCCAGTACTTC. The rearrangement links TRBV7-2 to TRBJ2-5, with D possibly matching TRBD1 (6 bases). This CDR3 has 15 amino acids. Germline V lookup: CDR1 SGHTA, CDR2 FQGNSA. Trimming pared 0 bases from V and 5 bases from J, leaving 13 bases between. Based on the CDR3 plus reference TRBV7-2 and TRBJ2-5, the full variable domain is GAGVSQSPSNKVTEKGKDVELRCDPISGHTALYWYRQSLGQGLEFLIYFQGNSAPDKSGLPSDRFSAERTGGSVSTLTIQRTQQEDSAVYLCASSLAGAGLETQYFGPGTRLLVL.

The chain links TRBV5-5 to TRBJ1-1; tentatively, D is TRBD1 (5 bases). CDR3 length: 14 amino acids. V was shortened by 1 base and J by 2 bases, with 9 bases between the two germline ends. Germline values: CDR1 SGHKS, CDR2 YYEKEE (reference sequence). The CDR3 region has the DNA TGTGCCAGCAGCTTGCCGGGGGGAAACACTGAAGCTTTCTTT. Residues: CASSLPGGNTEAFF. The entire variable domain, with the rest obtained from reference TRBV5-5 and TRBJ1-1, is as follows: DAGVTQSPTHLIKTRGQQVTLRCSPISGHKSVSWYQQVLGQGPQFIFQYYEKEERGRGNFPDRFSARQFPNYSSELNVNALLLGDSALYLCASSLPGGNTEAFFGQGTRLTVV.

Here the CDR3 reads CASTRAGNSNQPQHF. CDR3 nucleotides: TGTGCCAGCACGAGGGCGGGTAATAGCAATCAGCCCCAGCATTTT. The chain employs TRBV2 and TRBJ1-5, with unresolved D. The CDR3 contains 15 residues. Germline V gene lookup returns CDR1 SNHLY and CDR2 FYNNEI. Trimming removed 7 bases from V and 0 bases from J, with 13 bases in between.

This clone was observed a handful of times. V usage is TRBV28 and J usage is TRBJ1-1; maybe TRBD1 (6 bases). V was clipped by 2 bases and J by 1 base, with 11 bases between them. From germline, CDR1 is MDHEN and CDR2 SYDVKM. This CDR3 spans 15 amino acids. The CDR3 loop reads CASSLAPGQNTEAFF. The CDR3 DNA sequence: TGTGCCAGCAGTTTAGCCCCGGGACAGAACACTGAAGCTTTCTTT.

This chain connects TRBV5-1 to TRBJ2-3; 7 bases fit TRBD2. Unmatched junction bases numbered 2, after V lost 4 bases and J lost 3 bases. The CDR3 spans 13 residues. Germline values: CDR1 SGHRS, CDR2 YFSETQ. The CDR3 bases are TGCGCCAGCAGCAGGGAGGGGACAGATACGCAGTATTTT. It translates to CASSREGTDTQYF.

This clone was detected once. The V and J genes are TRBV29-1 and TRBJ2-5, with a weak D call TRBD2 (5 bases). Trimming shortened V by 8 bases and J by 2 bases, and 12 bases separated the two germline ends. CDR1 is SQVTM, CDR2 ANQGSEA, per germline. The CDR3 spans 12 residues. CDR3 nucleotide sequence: TGCAGCTTCAGAGGGATTCAAGAGACCCAGTACTTC. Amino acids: CSFRGIQETQYF.

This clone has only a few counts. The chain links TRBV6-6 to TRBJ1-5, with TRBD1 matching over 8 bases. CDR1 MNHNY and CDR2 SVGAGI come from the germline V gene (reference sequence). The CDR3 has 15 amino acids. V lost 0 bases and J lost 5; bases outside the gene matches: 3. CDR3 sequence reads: CASSYSTGEDQPQHF. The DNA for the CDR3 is TGTGCCAGCAGTTACTCGACAGGGGAAGATCAGCCCCAGCATTTT.

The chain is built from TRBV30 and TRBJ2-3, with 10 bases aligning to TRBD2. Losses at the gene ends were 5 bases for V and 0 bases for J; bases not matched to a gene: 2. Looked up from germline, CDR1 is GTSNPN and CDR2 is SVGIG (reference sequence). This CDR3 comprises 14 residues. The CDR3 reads CAWSSGGSTDTQYF. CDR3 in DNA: TGTGCCTGGTCTAGCGGGGGTAGCACAGATACGCAGTATTTT.

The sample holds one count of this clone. The CDR3 nucleotides are TGTGCCAGCAGCCAAGGTGGGCGAACAGGAGGGTTGAACACTGAAGCTTTCTTT. Translation: CASSQGGRTGGLNTEAFF. The chain is built from TRBV4-2 and TRBJ1-1; perhaps TRBD1 as D (5 bases). The CDR3 contains 18 residues. V lost 1 base to trimming and J lost 0 bases, with 18 bases between them. Germline-derived CDR1 and CDR2 are LGHNA and YNFKEQ.

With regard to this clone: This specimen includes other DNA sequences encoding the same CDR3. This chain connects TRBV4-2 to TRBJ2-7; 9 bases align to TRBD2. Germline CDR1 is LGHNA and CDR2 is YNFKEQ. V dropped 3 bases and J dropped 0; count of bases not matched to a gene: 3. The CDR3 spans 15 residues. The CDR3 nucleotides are TGTGCCAGCAGCCACCGAGCGGGGGGCTCCTACGAGCAGTACTTC. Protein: CASSHRAGGSYEQYF.

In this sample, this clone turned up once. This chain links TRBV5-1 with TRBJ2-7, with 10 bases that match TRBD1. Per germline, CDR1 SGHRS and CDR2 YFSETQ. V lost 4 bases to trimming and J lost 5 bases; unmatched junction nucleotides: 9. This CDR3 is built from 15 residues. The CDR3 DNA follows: TGCGCCAGCAGCCCAGCTAGGGACAGGGGCGACGAGCAGTACTTC. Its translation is CASSPARDRGDEQYF.

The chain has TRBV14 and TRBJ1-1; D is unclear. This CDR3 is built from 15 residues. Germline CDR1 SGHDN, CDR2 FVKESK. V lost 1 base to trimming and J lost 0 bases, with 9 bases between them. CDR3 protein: CASSQALGLNTEAFF. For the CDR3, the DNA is TGTGCCAGCAGCCAAGCGCTTGGCCTGAACACTGAAGCTTTCTTT.

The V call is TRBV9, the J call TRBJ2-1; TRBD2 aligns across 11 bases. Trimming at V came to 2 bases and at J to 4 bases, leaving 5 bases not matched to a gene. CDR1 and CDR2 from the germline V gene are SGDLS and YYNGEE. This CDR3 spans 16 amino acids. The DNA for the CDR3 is TGTGCCAGCAGCGTGGACCTAGCGGGGGGTTACAATGAGCAGTTCTTC. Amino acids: CASSVDLAGGYNEQFF.

The CDR3 sequence is CASSLRPGGGEQYF. In DNA, the CDR3 is TGTGCCAGCAGCTTAAGACCAGGGGGCGGCGAGCAGTACTTC. V usage is TRBV7-8 and J usage is TRBJ2-7; 8 nucleotides align to TRBD1. With V trimmed by 2 bases and J by 6 bases, 6 bases remained unmatched. The CDR3 spans 14 residues. CDR1 is SGHVS and CDR2 is FQNEAQ in the germline V gene.